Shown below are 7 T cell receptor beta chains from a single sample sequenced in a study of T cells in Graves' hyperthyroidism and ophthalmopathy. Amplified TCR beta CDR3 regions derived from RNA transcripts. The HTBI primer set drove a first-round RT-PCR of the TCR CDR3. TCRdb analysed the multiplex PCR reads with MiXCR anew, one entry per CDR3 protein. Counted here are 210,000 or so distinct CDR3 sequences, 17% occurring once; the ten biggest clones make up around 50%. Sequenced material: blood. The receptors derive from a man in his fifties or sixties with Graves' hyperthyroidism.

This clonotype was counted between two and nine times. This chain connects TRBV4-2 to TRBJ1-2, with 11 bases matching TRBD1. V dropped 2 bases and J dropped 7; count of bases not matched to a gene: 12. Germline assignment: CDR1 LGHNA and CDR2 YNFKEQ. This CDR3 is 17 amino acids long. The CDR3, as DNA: TGTGCCAGCAGCCAATTTGGATCGGGTGGGACAGGGGGTGGCTACACCTTC. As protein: CASSQFGSGGTGGGYTF.

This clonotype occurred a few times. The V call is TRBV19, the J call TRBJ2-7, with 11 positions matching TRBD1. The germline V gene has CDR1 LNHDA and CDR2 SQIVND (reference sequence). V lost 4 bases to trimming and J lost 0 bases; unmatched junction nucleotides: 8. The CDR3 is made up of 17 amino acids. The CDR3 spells CASSTPGTGGGSYEQYF. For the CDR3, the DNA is TGTGCCAGTAGTACCCCCGGGACAGGGGGGGGCTCCTACGAGCAGTACTTC.

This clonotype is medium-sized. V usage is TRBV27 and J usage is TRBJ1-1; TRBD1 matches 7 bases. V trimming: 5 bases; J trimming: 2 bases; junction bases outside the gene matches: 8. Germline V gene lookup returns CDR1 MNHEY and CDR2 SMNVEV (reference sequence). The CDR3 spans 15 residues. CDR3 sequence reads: CASSLQGDRNTEAFF. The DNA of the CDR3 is TGTGCCAGCAGTCTCCAGGGGGACCGTAACACTGAAGCTTTCTTT.

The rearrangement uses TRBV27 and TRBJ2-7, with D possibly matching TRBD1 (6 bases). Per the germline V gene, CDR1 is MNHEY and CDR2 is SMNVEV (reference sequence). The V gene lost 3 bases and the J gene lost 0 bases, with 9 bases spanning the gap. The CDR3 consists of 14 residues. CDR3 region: CASSLVDSSYEQYF. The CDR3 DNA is TGTGCCAGCAGTTTGGTGGACAGCTCCTACGAGCAGTACTTC.

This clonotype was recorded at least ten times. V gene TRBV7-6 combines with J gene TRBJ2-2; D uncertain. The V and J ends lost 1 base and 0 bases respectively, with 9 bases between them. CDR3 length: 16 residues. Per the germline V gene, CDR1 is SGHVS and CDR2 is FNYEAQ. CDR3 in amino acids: CASSLVGAPNTGELFF. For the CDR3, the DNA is TGTGCCAGCAGCTTAGTTGGCGCCCCGAACACCGGGGAGCTGTTTTTT.

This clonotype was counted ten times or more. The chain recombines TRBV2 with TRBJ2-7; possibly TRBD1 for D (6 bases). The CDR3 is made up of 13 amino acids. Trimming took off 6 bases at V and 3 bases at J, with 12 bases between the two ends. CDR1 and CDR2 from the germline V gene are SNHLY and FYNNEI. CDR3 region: CASRRDISYEQYF. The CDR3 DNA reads TGTGCCAGCAGGAGGGACATAAGCTACGAGCAGTACTTC.

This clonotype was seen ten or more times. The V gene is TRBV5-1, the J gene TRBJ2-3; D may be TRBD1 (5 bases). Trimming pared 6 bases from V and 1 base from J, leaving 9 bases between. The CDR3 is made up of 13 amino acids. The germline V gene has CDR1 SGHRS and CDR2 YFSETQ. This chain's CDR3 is CASTTTGTDTQYF. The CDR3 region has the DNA TGCGCCAGCACAACGACAGGCACAGATACGCAGTATTTT.